This T cell receptor (beta chain) was sequenced during a study of PD-1 blockade in classical Hodgkin lymphoma. Every patient experienced relapse after autologous stem cell transplantation, and brentuximab vedotin exposure varied. Best responses included complete response and partial response; otherwise, the best response was progressive disease. General observations from the study: Underlying causes for the observed repertoire differences were not defined, possibly disease activity or prior therapy.

V was clipped by 3 bases and J by 4 bases, with 6 bases between them. Germline V gene lookup returns CDR1 DFQATT and CDR2 SNEGSKA (reference sequence). This CDR3 contains 11 residues. With respect to this clone: As yet, its antigen is unknown.

Data came from immunoSEQ multiplex PCR; TCRdb stores just in-frame clones and leaves some out. This table has around 21,000 clones, around 70% appearing once. Sequencing was performed on peripheral blood mononuclear cells (PBMCs), taken at baseline. The chain has TRBV20-1 and TRBJ2-5; D not certain. The source of this sequence is a human donor with classical Hodgkin lymphoma. This chain's CDR3 is CSASGTETQYF. As DNA, the CDR3 is TGCAGTGCTAGTGGTACAGAGACCCAGTACTTC.